The 29 T cell receptor beta chains given below trace back to one sample, sequenced in a study of T cells in women clearing cervical HPV infection. Repertoires were generated with immunoSEQ multiplex PCR, while TCRdb's copy carries only in-frame clones and drops some. The table gives 20,000 to 25,000 clones; the top ten clones make up more than 6% of it. Specimen: blood buffy coat. All receptors come from a woman aged 18 to 69 with a cervical HPV16 infection that either progressed to CIN3+ or cleared (not recorded which).

On this clone: With the read ending 3 residues before the CDR3 end, the germline J gene is used to fill in that end. This chain links TRBV28 with TRBJ2-2; 12 bases align to TRBD2. There are 15 residues in the CDR3. From germline, CDR1 is MDHEN and CDR2 SYDVKM. The junction had 5 bases not matched to a gene; V was cut back by 6 bases and J by 6 bases. The sequenced CDR3 bases are TGTGCCAGCAGACGACTAGCGGGAGCGGCCGGGGAG. This translates into CASRRLAGAAGE. The CDR3 reads in full as CASRRLAGAAGELFF.

With respect to this clone: The read gets to within 3 residues of the CDR3 end, and the germline J gene fills in the rest. The chain couples TRBV10-3 to TRBJ1-1; maybe TRBD1 (5 bases). This CDR3 is 13 amino acids long. Trimming took 5 bases from V and 1 from J, leaving 8 bases between them. CDR1 ENHRY and CDR2 SYGVKD come from the germline V gene. The CDR3 loop reads CAISQDTNTEAFF. CDR3 DNA (partial): TGTGCCATCAGTCAGGACACGAACACTGAA.

By frequency, this clone is medium-sized. The CDR3 loop reads CASSFDFQDTQYF. CDR3 DNA (partial): TGTGCCAGCAGTTTCGACTTTCAAGATACG. The chain carries TRBV6-2 or TRBV6-3 and TRBJ2-3; D unclear. The CDR3 is cut off 3 residues early in the read; its end comes from the germline J gene. Deletions cut 4 bases from V and 5 bases from J, with 10 bases between. This CDR3 contains 13 residues. CDR1 and CDR2 (germline): MNHEY, SVGEGT.

As concerns this clone: The CDR3 end is not reached by the read, which stops 3 residues before it; the germline J gene fills it in. The chain recombines TRBV6-2 or TRBV6-3 with TRBJ2-2, with 8 nucleotides matching TRBD1. CDR1 and CDR2 from the germline V gene are MNHEY and SVGEGT. Trimming cost V 6 bases and J 4 bases; bases outside gene matches: 7. CDR3 length: 15 amino acids. CDR3 region: CASSTQGARTGELFF. The CDR3 DNA, read in part, is TGTGCCAGCAGCACCCAGGGGGCGCGCACCGGGGAG.

CDR3 DNA, as far as it was read: TGCGCCAGCAGTGACCCTAACACTGAA. Translated, it gives CASSDPNTE. The CDR3 in full is CASSDPNTEAFF. The V call is TRBV10-1, the J call TRBJ1-1; no definite D call. The CDR3 end is not reached by the read, which stops 3 residues before it; the germline J gene fills it in. Germline V gene lookup returns CDR1 WNHNN and CDR2 SYGVQD (reference sequence). The CDR3 runs 12 residues. The V end was cut by 3 bases, the J end by 2 bases, with 4 bases between.

Concerning this clone itself: Coverage ceases 3 residues before the CDR3 finishes, and the germline J gene fills in the end. At the DNA level, this CDR3 is encoded by other sequences in the same sample as well. The chain has TRBV6-2 or TRBV6-3 and TRBJ1-2, with D possibly matching TRBD1 (5 bases). Trimming pared 3 bases from V and 4 bases from J, leaving 12 bases between. Germline assignment: CDR1 MNHEY and CDR2 SVGEGT. CDR3 length: 14 amino acids. The CDR3 spells CASSYFGAGYGYTF. The sequenced part of the CDR3 DNA is TGTGCCAGCAGTTATTTTGGGGCTGGCTATGGC.

To note about this clone: From the germline J gene comes the end of the CDR3, since the read stops 3 residues before it. The gene calls are TRBV20-1 and TRBJ2-1, with 9 bases that match TRBD2. This CDR3 is 15 amino acids long. The V and J ends lost 1 base and 4 bases, in that order; junction bases with no gene match: 5. Per the germline V gene, CDR1 is DFQATT and CDR2 is SNEGSKA (reference sequence). CDR3 DNA, as far as it was read: TGCAGTGCTAGAGGGGGGACTAGCAATTACAATGAG. Translated, it gives CSARGGTSNYNE. The entire CDR3 is CSARGGTSNYNEQFF.

Turning to this clone: The read gets to within 3 residues of the CDR3 end, and the germline J gene fills in the rest. The rearrangement joins TRBV6-2 or TRBV6-3 to TRBJ2-1; TRBD2 matches at 8 bases. Germline CDR1 and CDR2: MNHEY and SVGEGT. Germline trimming cut 9 bases from V and 8 bases from J; bases unmatched to any gene: 15. The CDR3 covers 15 residues. CDR3 loop: CASSWGGSGGDEQFF. Incomplete CDR3 DNA: TGTGCCAGTTCCTGGGGGGGGAGCGGGGGTGATGAG.

Regarding this clone: Sequencing ends 3 residues short of the CDR3 end; the germline J gene provides the rest. This chain links TRBV24-1 with TRBJ2-3; 8 bases line up with TRBD2. The CDR3 totals 16 residues. The trim removed 3 bases at V and 1 base at J, leaving 5 bases unmatched. Germline CDR1 is KGHDR and CDR2 is SFDVKD. The CDR3 loop is CATSDPTSGRTDTQYF. The part of the CDR3 DNA that was read is TGTGCCACCAGTGATCCTACTAGCGGTCGCACAGATACG.

A remark on this clone: Read data end 3 residues before the CDR3 end; the end is taken from the germline J gene. This rearrangement joins TRBV28 to TRBJ2-3; maybe TRBD2 (6 bases). CDR1 and CDR2 from the germline V gene are MDHEN and SYDVKM. V was clipped by 5 bases and J by 5 bases, with 17 bases between them. The CDR3 length is 15 residues. The DNA read from the CDR3 is TGTGCCAGCAGTCTCATGAATACAGCGGGAGATACG. This codes for CASSLMNTAGDT. The complete CDR3 protein is CASSLMNTAGDTQYF. The whole variable domain, remainder taken from reference TRBV28 and TRBJ2-3, is DVKVTQSSRYLVKRTGEKVFLECVQDMDHENMFWYRQDPGLGLRLIYFSYDVKMKEKGDIPEGYSVSREKKERFSLILESASTNQTSMYLCASSLMNTAGDTQYFGPGTRLTVL.

In the case of this clone: The CDR3 end falls 3 residues outside the read, so it is completed with the germline J gene. The chain couples TRBV12-3 or TRBV12-4 to TRBJ1-5, with TRBD1 identical over 7 bases. Trimming at V came to 7 bases and at J to 1 base, leaving 4 bases not matched to a gene. The CDR3 spans 14 residues. The CDR3 sequence: CASTGTASNQPQHF. The DNA read from the CDR3 is TGTGCCAGCACCGGGACAGCGAGCAATCAGCCC.

As regards this clone: The observed sequence ends 3 residues before the CDR3 terminus, with the missing tail filled in from the germline J gene. The chain employs TRBV20-1 and TRBJ2-2; the D gene is possibly TRBD1 (7 bases). Germline assignment: CDR1 DFQATT and CDR2 SNEGSKA (reference sequence). The CDR3 sequence is 15 residues long. V gave up 2 bases and J gave up 4 bases, with 14 bases separating them. CDR3 in amino acids: CSARQGGFLTGELFF. Partial CDR3 DNA: TGCAGTGCTAGACAGGGGGGATTCCTCACCGGGGAG.

A note on this clone: The DNA ends 3 residues before the CDR3 does, and the rest of the CDR3 is filled in from the germline J gene. The chain combines TRBV6-2 or TRBV6-3 with TRBJ2-3; possibly TRBD2 for D (5 bases). The CDR3 totals 15 residues. Trimming removed 8 bases from V and 2 bases from J, with 17 bases in between. Germline CDR1 and CDR2: MNHEY and SVGEGT. CDR3 sequence: CASQRTTRTTDTQYF. The DNA read from the CDR3 is TGTGCCAGCCAACGAACAACTAGGACCACAGATACG.

On this clone: The CDR3 end is not reached by the read, which stops 3 residues before it; the germline J gene fills it in. The chain has TRBV29-1 and TRBJ2-2; no reliable D call. CDR3 length: 14 residues. Trimming cost V 4 bases and J 0 bases, with 9 bases left between them. Germline CDR1 SQVTM, CDR2 ANQGSEA. The CDR3 region is CSVGSGANTGELFF. The CDR3 bases that were read are TGCAGCGTTGGGTCGGGTGCGAACACCGGGGAG.

Note on this clone: The read finishes 3 residues shy of the CDR3 end, and the germline J gene is used to complete it. The chain is built from TRBV20-1 and TRBJ2-5, with TRBD1 as a possible D gene (6 bases). V lost 6 bases and J lost 2, with 16 bases in between. This CDR3 comprises 14 residues. Germline CDR1 DFQATT, CDR2 SNEGSKA (reference sequence). The CDR3 sequence is CSASPGTRQETQYF. The sequenced CDR3 bases are TGCAGTGCCAGCCCCGGGACACGTCAAGAGACC.

CDR3 residues: CSAGTSQETQYF. The covered CDR3 bases are TGCAGTGCTGGAACTAGTCAAGAGACC. The chain recombines TRBV20-1 with TRBJ2-5; possibly TRBD2 for D (5 bases). The CDR3 end is not reached by the read, which stops 3 residues before it; the germline J gene fills it in. The CDR3 extends over 12 amino acids. Germline-derived CDR1 and CDR2 are DFQATT and SNEGSKA (reference sequence). The germline V and J ends were trimmed by 5 bases and 2 bases, with 9 bases remaining between them.

In regard to this clone: The read ends 3 residues shy of where the CDR3 ends; the end is completed using the germline J gene. This rearrangement joins TRBV4-1 to TRBJ2-2, with 11 bases identical to TRBD2. The CDR3 runs to 15 residues. The V and J ends lost 3 bases and 4 bases, in that order; junction bases with no gene match: 1. Germline-derived CDR1 and CDR2 are MGHRA and YSYEKL. The part of the CDR3 DNA that was read is TGCGCCAGCAGCCAGGGACTAGCGGTCACCGGGGAG. Its protein product is CASSQGLAVTGE. The full CDR3 reads CASSQGLAVTGELFF.

In the case of this clone: The observed sequence ends 3 residues before the CDR3 terminus, with the missing tail filled in from the germline J gene. This chain connects TRBV10-3 to TRBJ2-1, with TRBD1 matching 8 bases. The V segment lost 5 bases and the J segment 7 bases; nucleotides outside the gene matches: 7. The length of the CDR3 is 14 residues. CDR1 is ENHRY and CDR2 is SYGVKD in the germline V gene. This chain's CDR3 is CAISLDRGSNEQFF. The part of the CDR3 DNA that was read is TGTGCCATCAGTCTAGACAGGGGTTCGAATGAG.

In regard to this clone: The read ends 3 residues early relative to the CDR3; the germline J gene fills the gap. This chain connects TRBV29-1 to TRBJ2-3, with D tentatively TRBD1 (6 bases). CDR3 size: 15 residues. CDR1 is SQVTM and CDR2 is ANQGSEA in the germline V gene. Incomplete CDR3 DNA: TGCAGCCTGGACAGAGAAGAACGTAGCAATCAGCCG. Its protein product is CSLDREERSNQP. The whole CDR3 is CSLDREERSNQPQYF.

Concerning this clone: Coverage ceases 3 residues before the CDR3 finishes, and the germline J gene fills in the end. The chain couples TRBV19 to TRBJ1-4; 10 bases match TRBD1. Germline V gives CDR1 LNHDA, CDR2 SQIVND (reference sequence). Germline trimming cut 4 bases from V and 8 bases from J; bases unmatched to any gene: 4. The CDR3 consists of 14 residues. Partial CDR3 DNA: TGTGCCAGTAGTAGGGACAGGGGCCGCGAAAAA. Protein product: CASSRDRGREK. The whole CDR3 sequence reads CASSRDRGREKLFF.

CDR3 DNA (partial): TGTGCCAGCAGCTTGAGACAGGGAGGAAACATT. Residues: CASSLRQGGNI. The full CDR3 protein reads CASSLRQGGNIQYF. V and J are TRBV5-4 and TRBJ2-4, with D possibly being TRBD1 (7 bases). Read sequence stops 3 residues before the CDR3 end, and the germline J gene provides the missing end. This CDR3 has 14 residues. Deletions cut 1 base from V and 6 bases from J, with 11 bases between. Germline V CDR1 and CDR2: SGHNT, YYREEE (reference sequence).

Worth noting for this clone: The read falls 3 residues short of the CDR3 end, and the missing part is taken from the germline J gene. This sequence joins TRBV11-3 and TRBJ2-2; perhaps TRBD1 as D (5 bases). Germline CDR1 and CDR2: SGHNT and YENEEA. This CDR3 has 11 amino acids. Trimming cost V 10 bases and J 6 bases, with 9 bases left between them. CDR3 sequence: CATGLAGELFF. The DNA read from the CDR3 is TGTGCCACAGGGCTGGCCGGGGAG.

With regard to this clone: Relative to the germline gene, one junction end is altered; a read error may explain this. The read ends 3 residues before the CDR3 terminus; that terminus is restored from the germline J gene. This chain links TRBV4-2 with TRBJ1-1; D unresolved. In germline, CDR1 is LGHNA, CDR2 YNFKEQ. There are 13 residues in the CDR3. CDR3 DNA (partial): TGCGCCAGCAGCCGGGCAGTGAACACTGAA. Protein product: CASSRAVNTE. The complete CDR3 sequence is CASSRAVNTEAFF.

Points on this clone: The read falls 3 residues short of the CDR3 end, and the missing part is taken from the germline J gene. The rearrangement links TRBV6-2 or TRBV6-3 to TRBJ2-3, with 7 positions matching TRBD1. Germline V gene data show CDR1 as MNHEY and CDR2 as SVGEGT. This CDR3 has 15 amino acids. The part of the CDR3 DNA that was read is TGTGCCAGCACGACAGGGCATCTAAGCAATCAGCCG. It is translated as CASTTGHLSNQP. The complete CDR3 sequence is CASTTGHLSNQPQYF.

Comment on this clone: The read ends 3 residues shy of where the CDR3 ends; the end is completed using the germline J gene. The chain couples TRBV5-1 to TRBJ2-1; the D is unclear. From germline, CDR1 is SGHRS and CDR2 YFSETQ. V shed 2 bases and J shed 7 bases, with 16 bases lying between them. This CDR3 is built from 15 residues. This chain's CDR3 is CASSFRSGPSNEQFF. Incomplete CDR3 DNA: TGCGCCAGCAGCTTCAGGAGTGGGCCTTCAAATGAG.

Comments on this clone: The CDR3 goes on 3 residues after the read ends, and that part is filled in from the germline J gene. The gene calls are TRBV7-9 and TRBJ2-3; a possible D gene is TRBD1 (6 bases). Germline CDR1 SEHNR, CDR2 FQNEAQ (reference sequence). This CDR3 comprises 14 residues. This CDR3 reads CASSLGTGTETQYF. CDR3 bases read: TGTGCCAGCAGCTTAGGTACAGGGACGGAGACG.

To note about this clone: The CDR3 extends 3 residues past the end of the read, so its final part is completed from the germline J gene. V gene TRBV18 combines with J gene TRBJ1-2; the D gene is possibly TRBD1 (5 bases). Germline V gives CDR1 KGHSH, CDR2 LQKENI. The CDR3 is 14 residues long. Incomplete CDR3 DNA: TGTGCCAGCTCACCACCAGGGGAAGGCCTGGGC. This encodes CASSPPGEGLG. The full CDR3 protein reads CASSPPGEGLGYTF.

Concerning this clone: The read ends 3 residues shy of where the CDR3 ends; the end is completed using the germline J gene. The chain carries TRBV5-6 and TRBJ1-2, with a tentative D call TRBD1 (6 bases). The CDR3 is 15 residues long. Germline V lookup: CDR1 SGHDT, CDR2 YYEEEE. V was shortened by 7 bases and J by 2 bases, with 18 bases between the two germline ends. CDR3 DNA, as far as it was read: TGTGCCAGCCGCAAAACGGCGGGGGCGAACTATGGC. This encodes CASRKTAGANYG. The entire CDR3 protein reads CASRKTAGANYGYTF. Full variable domain (rest looked up from reference TRBV5-6 and TRBJ1-2): DAGVTQSPTHLIKTRGQQVTLRCSPKSGHDTVSWYQQALGQGPQFIFQYYEEEERQRGNFPDRFSGHQFPNYSSELNVNALLLGDSALYLCASRKTAGANYGYTFGSGTRLTVV.

With respect to this clone: The CDR3 end falls 3 residues outside the read, so it is completed with the germline J gene. The V call is TRBV18, the J call TRBJ2-7; D is perhaps TRBD1 (6 bases). With 8 bases removed from V and 1 base from J, the gap between germline ends came to 15 bases. The CDR3 extends over 14 amino acids. CDR1 and CDR2 from the germline V gene are KGHSH and LQKENI. CDR3 DNA (partial): TGTGCCAGCGCTAGCCTGGGGACATCCTACGAG. Translated: CASASLGTSYE. The full-length CDR3 reads as CASASLGTSYEQYF.